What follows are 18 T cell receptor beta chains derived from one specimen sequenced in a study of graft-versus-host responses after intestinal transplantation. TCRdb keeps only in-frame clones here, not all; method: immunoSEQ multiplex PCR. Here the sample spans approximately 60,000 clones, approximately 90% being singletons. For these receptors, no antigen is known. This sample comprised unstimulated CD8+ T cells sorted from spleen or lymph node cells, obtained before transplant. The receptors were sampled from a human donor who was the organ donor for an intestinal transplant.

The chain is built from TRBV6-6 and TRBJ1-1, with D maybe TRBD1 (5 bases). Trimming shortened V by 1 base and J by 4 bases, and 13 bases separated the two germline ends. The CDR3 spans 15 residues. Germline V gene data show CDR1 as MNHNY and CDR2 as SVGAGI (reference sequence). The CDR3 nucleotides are TGTGCCAGCAGTTACTGGGAAGGGGTTTTCACTGAAGCTTTCTTT. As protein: CASSYWEGVFTEAFF.

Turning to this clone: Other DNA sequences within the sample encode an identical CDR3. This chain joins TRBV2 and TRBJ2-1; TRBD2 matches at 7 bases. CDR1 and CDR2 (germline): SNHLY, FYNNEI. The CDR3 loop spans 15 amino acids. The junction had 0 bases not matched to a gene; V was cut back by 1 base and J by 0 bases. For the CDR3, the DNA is TGTGCCAGCAGTGAAGGGGGGGGCTCCTACAATGAGCAGTTCTTC. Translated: CASSEGGGSYNEQFF. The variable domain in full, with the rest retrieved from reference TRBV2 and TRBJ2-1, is EPEVTQTPSHQVTQMGQEVILRCVPISNHLYFYWYRQILGQKVEFLVSFYNNEISEKSEIFDDQFSVERPDGSNFTLKIRSTKLEDSAMYFCASSEGGGSYNEQFFGPGTRLTVL.

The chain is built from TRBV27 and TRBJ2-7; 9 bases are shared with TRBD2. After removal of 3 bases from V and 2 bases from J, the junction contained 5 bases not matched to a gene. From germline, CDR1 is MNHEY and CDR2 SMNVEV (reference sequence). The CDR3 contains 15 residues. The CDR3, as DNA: TGTGCCAGCAGTTTGAACCTAGCGGGAACCTACGAGCAGTACTTC. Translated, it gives CASSLNLAGTYEQYF.

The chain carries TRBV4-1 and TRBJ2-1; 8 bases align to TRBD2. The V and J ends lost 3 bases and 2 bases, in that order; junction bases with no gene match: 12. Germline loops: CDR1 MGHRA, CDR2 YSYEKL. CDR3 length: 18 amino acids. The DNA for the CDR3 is TGCGCCAGCAGCCACTTACCGATCGTAGCGGGGACCTACAATGAGCAGTTCTTC. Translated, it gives CASSHLPIVAGTYNEQFF.

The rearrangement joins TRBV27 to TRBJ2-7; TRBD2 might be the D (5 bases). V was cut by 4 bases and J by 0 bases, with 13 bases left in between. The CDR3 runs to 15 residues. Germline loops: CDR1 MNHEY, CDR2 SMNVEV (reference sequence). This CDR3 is CASSWQTGSSYEQYF. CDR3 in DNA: TGTGCCAGCAGTTGGCAGACGGGGAGCTCCTACGAGCAGTACTTC.

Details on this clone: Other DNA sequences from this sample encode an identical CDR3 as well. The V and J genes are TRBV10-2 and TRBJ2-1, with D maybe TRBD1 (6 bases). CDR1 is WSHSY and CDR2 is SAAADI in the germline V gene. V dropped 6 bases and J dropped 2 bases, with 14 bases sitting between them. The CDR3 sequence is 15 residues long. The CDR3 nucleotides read TGCGCCAGCAGACAAGCCAGGGGTCCCTACAATGAGCAGTTCTTC. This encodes CASRQARGPYNEQFF.

CDR3 protein: CASSPGDSPSYGYTF. The CDR3 nucleotides are TGTGCCAGCAGCCCCGGGGACAGCCCATCCTATGGCTACACCTTC. The V call is TRBV5-5, the J call TRBJ1-2, with 7 nucleotides matching TRBD1. Trimming at V came to 4 bases and at J to 4 bases, leaving 10 bases not matched to a gene. Per germline, CDR1 SGHKS and CDR2 YYEKEE (reference sequence). This CDR3 has 15 residues.

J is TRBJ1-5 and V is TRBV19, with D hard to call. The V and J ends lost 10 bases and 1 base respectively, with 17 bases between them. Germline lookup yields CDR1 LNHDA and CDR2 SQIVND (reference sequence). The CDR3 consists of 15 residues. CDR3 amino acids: CATRPQVASNQPQHF. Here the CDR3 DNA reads TGTGCCACCCGCCCCCAGGTAGCGAGCAATCAGCCCCAGCATTTT.

CDR3: CASSRAGDHYEQYF. Written as DNA, the CDR3 is TGTGCCAGCAGCCGAGCGGGAGACCACTACGAGCAGTACTTC. The genes are TRBV28 and TRBJ2-7; 8 nucleotides match TRBD2. V trimming: 6 bases; J trimming: 3 bases; junction bases outside the gene matches: 7. This CDR3 region has 14 residues. Germline CDR1 is MDHEN and CDR2 is SYDVKM.

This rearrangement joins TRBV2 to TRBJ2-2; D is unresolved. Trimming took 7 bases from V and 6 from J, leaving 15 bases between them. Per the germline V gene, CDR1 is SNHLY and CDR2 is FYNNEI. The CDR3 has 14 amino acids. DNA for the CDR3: TGTGCCAGCATCGGTCCATCCCCGGCCGGGGAGCTGTTTTTT. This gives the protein CASIGPSPAGELFF.

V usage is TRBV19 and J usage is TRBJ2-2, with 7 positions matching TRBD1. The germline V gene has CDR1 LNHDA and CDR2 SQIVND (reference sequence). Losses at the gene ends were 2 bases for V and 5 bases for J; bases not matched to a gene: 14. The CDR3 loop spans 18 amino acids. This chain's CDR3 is CASSITVGRQGTTGELFF. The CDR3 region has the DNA TGTGCCAGTAGTATAACTGTGGGGCGACAGGGCACGACCGGGGAGCTGTTTTTT.

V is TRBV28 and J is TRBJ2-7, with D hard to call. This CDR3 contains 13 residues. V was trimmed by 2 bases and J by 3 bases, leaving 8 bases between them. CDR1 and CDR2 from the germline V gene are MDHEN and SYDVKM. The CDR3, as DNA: TGTGCCAGCAGTTTAGTCGTCTACTACGAGCAGTACTTC. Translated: CASSLVVYYEQYF.

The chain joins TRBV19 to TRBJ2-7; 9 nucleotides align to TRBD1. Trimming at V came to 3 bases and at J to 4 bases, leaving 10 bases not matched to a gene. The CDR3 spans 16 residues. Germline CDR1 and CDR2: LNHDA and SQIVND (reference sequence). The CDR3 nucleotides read TGTGCCAGTAGTATTATGGCCGGGACAGGGATGTACGAGCAGTACTTC. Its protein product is CASSIMAGTGMYEQYF. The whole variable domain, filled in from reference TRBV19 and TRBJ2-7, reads DGGITQSPKYLFRKEGQNVTLSCEQNLNHDAMYWYRQDPGQGLRLIYYSQIVNDFQKGDIAEGYSVSREKKESFPLTVTSAQKNPTAFYLCASSIMAGTGMYEQYFGPGTRLTVT.

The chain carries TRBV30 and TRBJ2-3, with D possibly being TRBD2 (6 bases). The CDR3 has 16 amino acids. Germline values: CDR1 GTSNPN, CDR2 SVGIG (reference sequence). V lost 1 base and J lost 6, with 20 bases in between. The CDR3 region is CAWSGAVAARGDTQYF. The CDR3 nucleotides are TGTGCCTGGAGTGGGGCCGTAGCGGCCCGTGGGGATACGCAGTATTTT.

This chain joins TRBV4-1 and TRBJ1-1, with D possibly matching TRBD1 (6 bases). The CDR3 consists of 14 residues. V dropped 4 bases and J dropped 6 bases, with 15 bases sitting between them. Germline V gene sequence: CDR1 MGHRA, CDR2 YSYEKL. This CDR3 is CASSPSAGASEAFF. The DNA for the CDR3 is TGCGCCAGCAGCCCGTCGGCGGGGGCATCTGAAGCTTTCTTT.

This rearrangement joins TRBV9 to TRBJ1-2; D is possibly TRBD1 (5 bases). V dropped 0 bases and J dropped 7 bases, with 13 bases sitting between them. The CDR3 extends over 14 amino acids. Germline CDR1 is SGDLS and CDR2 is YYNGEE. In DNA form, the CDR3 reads TGTGCCAGCAGCGTAGAAGGGGCTTCGGGTGGCTACACCTTC. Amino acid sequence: CASSVEGASGGYTF.

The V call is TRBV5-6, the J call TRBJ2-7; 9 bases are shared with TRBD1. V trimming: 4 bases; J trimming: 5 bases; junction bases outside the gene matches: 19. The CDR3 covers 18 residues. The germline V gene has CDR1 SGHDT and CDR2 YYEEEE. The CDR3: CASSTPWDRENPFDEQYF. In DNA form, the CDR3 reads TGTGCCAGCAGCACACCGTGGGACAGGGAAAACCCTTTTGACGAGCAGTACTTC.

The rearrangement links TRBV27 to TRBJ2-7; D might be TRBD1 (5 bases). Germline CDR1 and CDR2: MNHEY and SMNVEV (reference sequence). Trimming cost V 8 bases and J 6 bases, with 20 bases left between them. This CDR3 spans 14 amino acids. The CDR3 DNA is TGTGCCAGCGGAAACGGTGGGGCTGCATTCGAGCAGTACTTC. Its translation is CASGNGGAAFEQYF.